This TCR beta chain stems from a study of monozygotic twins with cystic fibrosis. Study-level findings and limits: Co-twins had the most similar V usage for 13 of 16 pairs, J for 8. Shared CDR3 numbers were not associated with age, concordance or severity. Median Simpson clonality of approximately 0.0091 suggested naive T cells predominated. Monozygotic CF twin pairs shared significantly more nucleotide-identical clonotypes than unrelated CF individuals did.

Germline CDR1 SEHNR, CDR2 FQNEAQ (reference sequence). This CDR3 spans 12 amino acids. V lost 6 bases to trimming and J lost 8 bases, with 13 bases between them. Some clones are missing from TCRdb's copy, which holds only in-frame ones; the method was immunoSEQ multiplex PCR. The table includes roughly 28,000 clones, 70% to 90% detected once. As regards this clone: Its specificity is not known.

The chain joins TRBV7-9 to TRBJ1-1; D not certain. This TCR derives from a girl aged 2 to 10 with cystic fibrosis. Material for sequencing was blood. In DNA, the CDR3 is TGTGCCAGCAGACTTACCTCGACAGAAGCTTTCTTT. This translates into CASRLTSTEAFF.